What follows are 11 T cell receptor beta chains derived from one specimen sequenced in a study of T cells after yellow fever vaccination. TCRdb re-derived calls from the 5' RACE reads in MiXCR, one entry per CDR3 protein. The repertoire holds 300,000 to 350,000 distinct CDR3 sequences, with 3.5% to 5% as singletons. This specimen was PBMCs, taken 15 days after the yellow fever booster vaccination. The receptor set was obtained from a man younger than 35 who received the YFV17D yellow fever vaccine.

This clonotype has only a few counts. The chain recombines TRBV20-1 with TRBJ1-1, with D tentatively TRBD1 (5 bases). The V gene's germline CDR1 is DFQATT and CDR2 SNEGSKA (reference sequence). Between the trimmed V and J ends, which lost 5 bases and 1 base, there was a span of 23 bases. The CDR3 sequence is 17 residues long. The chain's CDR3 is CSARLPGRTFTNTEAFF. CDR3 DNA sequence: TGCAGTGCTCGACTACCGGGACGGACCTTTACGAACACTGAAGCTTTCTTT.

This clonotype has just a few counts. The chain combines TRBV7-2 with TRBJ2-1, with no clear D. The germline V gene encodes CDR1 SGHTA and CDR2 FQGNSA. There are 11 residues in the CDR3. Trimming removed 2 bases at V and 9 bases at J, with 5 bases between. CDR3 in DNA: TGTGCCAGCAGCTTAAGCATTGAGCAGTTCTTC. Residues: CASSLSIEQFF.

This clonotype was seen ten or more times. CDR3 bases: TGTGCCAGCGCACCCCGTATCAACACTGAAGCTTTCTTT. It specifies CASAPRINTEAFF. The chain combines TRBV12-3 or TRBV12-4 with TRBJ1-1; D uncertain. The CDR3 spans 13 residues. With 8 bases removed from V and 2 bases from J, the gap between germline ends came to 12 bases.

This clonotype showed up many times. The CDR3 bases are TGTGCCAGCTCCAGGTCGGCGGGTGTGCGCAATCAGCCCCAGCATTTT. Amino acid sequence: CASSRSAGVRNQPQHF. This chain links TRBV18 with TRBJ1-5; no clear D gene. The CDR3 is 16 residues long. The germline gives CDR1 KGHSH, CDR2 LQKENI. Trimming left V 6 bases short and J 2 bases short, with 17 bases between. The entire variable domain, with the rest obtained from reference TRBV18 and TRBJ1-5, is as follows: NAGVMQNPRHLVRRRGQEARLRCSPMKGHSHVYWYRQLPEEGLKFMVYLQKENIIDESGMPKERFSAEFPKEGPSILRIQQVVRGDSAAYFCASSRSAGVRNQPQHFGDGTRLSIL.

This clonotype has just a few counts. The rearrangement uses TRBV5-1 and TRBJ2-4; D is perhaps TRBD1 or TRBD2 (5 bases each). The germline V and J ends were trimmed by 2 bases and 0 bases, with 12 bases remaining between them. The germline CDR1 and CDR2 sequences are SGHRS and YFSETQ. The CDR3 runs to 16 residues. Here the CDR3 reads CASSFAGTLAKNIQYF. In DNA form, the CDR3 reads TGCGCCAGCAGCTTCGCAGGGACCCTAGCCAAAAACATTCAGTACTTC.

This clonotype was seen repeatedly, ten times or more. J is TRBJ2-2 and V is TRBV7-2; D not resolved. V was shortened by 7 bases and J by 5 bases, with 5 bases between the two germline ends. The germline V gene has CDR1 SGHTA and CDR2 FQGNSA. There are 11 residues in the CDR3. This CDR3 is CASIPTGELFF. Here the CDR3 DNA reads TGTGCCAGCATCCCGACCGGGGAGCTGTTTTTT.

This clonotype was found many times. This CDR3 is CSATLGSTDTQYF. CDR3 DNA: TGCAGTGCTACATTAGGGAGCACAGATACGCAGTATTTT. The chain joins TRBV20-1 to TRBJ2-3; D not resolved. The CDR3 covers 13 residues. Germline V lookup: CDR1 DFQATT, CDR2 SNEGSKA (reference sequence). Between the trimmed V and J ends, which lost 4 bases and 0 bases, there was a span of 8 bases.

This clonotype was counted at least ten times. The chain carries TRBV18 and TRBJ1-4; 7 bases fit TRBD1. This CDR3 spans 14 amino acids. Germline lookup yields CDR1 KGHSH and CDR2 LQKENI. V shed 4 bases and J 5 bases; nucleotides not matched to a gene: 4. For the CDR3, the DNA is TGTGCCAGCTCACAGGGACAGAGGAATGAAAAACTGTTTTTT. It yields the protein CASSQGQRNEKLFF.

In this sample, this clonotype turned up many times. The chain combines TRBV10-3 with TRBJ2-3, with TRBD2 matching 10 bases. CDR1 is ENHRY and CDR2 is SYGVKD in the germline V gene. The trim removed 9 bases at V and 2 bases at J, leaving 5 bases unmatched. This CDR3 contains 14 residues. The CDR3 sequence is CAILAGGHTDTQYF. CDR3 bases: TGTGCCATATTAGCGGGGGGTCACACAGATACGCAGTATTTT.

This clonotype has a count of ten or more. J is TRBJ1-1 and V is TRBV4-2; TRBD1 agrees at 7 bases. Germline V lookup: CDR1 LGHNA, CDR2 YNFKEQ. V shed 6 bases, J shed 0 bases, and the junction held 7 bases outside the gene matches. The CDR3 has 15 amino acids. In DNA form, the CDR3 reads TGTGCCAGCAGAAGAGAACAGGGGCTGAACACTGAAGCTTTCTTT. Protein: CASRREQGLNTEAFF.

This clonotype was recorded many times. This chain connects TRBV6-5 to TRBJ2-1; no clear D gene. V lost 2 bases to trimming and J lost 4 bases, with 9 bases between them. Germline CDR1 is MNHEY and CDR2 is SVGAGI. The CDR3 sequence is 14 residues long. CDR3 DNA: TGTGCCAGCAGTTACAGGGTGTTGTACAATGAGCAGTTCTTC. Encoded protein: CASSYRVLYNEQFF.